The 2 T cell receptor beta chains listed next were all sequenced from one sample in a study of cytomegalovirus exposure and HLA in healthy donors. The PCR was carried out with 60 Vbeta primers and 13 Jbeta primers. Using immunoSEQ multiplex PCR, the repertoire was profiled, and TCRdb retains in-frame clones only, with some absent. The data contain around 86,000 clones, over 75% of them singletons. Sequencing was performed on PBMCs. All receptors come from a female donor in good health and CMV-seronegative.

This clone has just one count. The rearrangement links TRBV30 to TRBJ2-2; D is possibly TRBD2 (5 bases). The CDR3 length is 16 residues. V lost 0 bases, J lost 6 bases, and 17 bases lay in between. Per the germline V gene, CDR1 is GTSNPN and CDR2 is SVGIG (reference sequence). The CDR3 DNA is TGTGCCTGGAGTGTATACGTTTACGGGGATTCCGGGGAGCTGTTTTTT. Translation gives CAWSVYVYGDSGELFF.

The chain links TRBV23-1 to TRBJ1-2; 7 bases fit TRBD1. TRBV23-1 carries the ORF label, with uncertain function. This CDR3 has 17 amino acids. V was pared by 4 bases and J by 3 bases, with 14 bases of the junction left unmatched. In nucleotides, the CDR3 is TGCGCCAGCAGTCTCGTTGATACGGGACAGCGGGACTATGGCTACACCTTC. Protein: CASSLVDTGQRDYGYTF.